This TCR beta chain was recorded in a study of T cell responses to AZD1222 COVID-19 vaccine. Findings and caveats of the study: Spike-specific TCRs gained breadth and depth after people received two AZD1222 doses. At baseline, seropositivity was found in only five or six AZD1222 recipients. Regions left unmutated in variants are reportedly the target of nearly half of spike-specific TCRs.

To note about this clone: Its cognate antigen is unknown.

Assay used: immunoSEQ multiplex PCR; TCRdb lists only in-frame clones, some missing. This sample has 150,000 to 160,000 clones, with about 85% found just once. The sequence derives from an adult in good health. Sample: peripheral blood, taken on day 0 of AZD1222 vaccination.

CDR3 residues: CAISTGTGNTEAFF. The CDR3, as DNA: TGTGCCATCAGCACCGGGACAGGGAACACTGAAGCTTTCTTT. The chain combines TRBV10-3 with TRBJ1-1; 8 bases agree with TRBD1. CDR1 and CDR2 (germline): ENHRY, SYGVKD. Trimming removed 6 bases from V and 1 base from J; junction bases left unmatched: 4. The CDR3 has 14 amino acids.